This TCR beta chain was retrieved from a study of blood T cell repertoires in COVID-19. Sequencing was performed with immunoSEQ multiplex PCR; in TCRdb, only in-frame clones are kept and a portion is missing. Here the sample spans 65,000 to 100,000 clones, 80% to 90% being singletons. V was clipped by 5 bases and J by 0 bases; unmatched bases: 12. This CDR3 is 18 amino acids long. CDR1 and CDR2 (germline): WNHNN, SYGVQD (reference sequence). Sequenced sample: peripheral blood. The chain employs TRBV10-1 and TRBJ1-2; 10 bases agree with TRBD1. The TCR sequence derives from a man between 45 and 60 years old with acute or convalescent COVID-19. In nucleotides, the CDR3 is TGCGCCAGCAGTACCAAAGGACAGGGGGGCAATCCTAACTATGGCTACACCTTC. Its protein is CASSTKGQGGNPNYGYTF.